These 10 T cell receptor beta chains share one sample of origin, sequenced in a study of identical twins. TCRdb reprocessed the 5' RACE reads with MiXCR, giving one entry per CDR3 protein. Of about 530,000 distinct CDR3 sequences listed, about 20% are singletons. These data were also filed under a second study, of yellow fever vaccine responses in identical twins.

The specimen was CD4+ T cells sorted from blood. The receptors here all came from a woman aged 18-29 years in good health.

This sequence joins TRBV10-3 and TRBJ2-3; the D gene is possibly TRBD1 (5 bases). Germline loops: CDR1 ENHRY, CDR2 SYGVKD. Trimming shortened V by 0 bases and J by 3 bases, and 13 bases separated the two germline ends. CDR3 length equals 16 residues. CDR3 nucleotides: TGTGCCATCAGTGAGTCAACAGGCCTGTCAACAGATACGCAGTATTTT. Protein product: CAISESTGLSTDTQYF.

This clonotype was counted between two and nine times. This chain connects TRBV20-1 to TRBJ2-3, with D unresolved. The germline V gene encodes CDR1 DFQATT and CDR2 SNEGSKA (reference sequence). Trimming left V 3 bases short and J 2 bases short, with 6 bases between. The CDR3 loop spans 12 amino acids. CDR3 residues: CSASTPTDTQYF. The DNA of the CDR3 is TGCAGTGCTAGCACCCCCACAGATACGCAGTATTTT.

V usage is TRBV5-1 and J usage is TRBJ2-1; D might be TRBD1 or TRBD2, each matching 5 bases. The length of the CDR3 is 12 residues. V was trimmed by 3 bases and J by 14 bases, leaving 15 bases between them. CDR1 SGHRS and CDR2 YFSETQ come from the germline V gene. DNA for the CDR3: TGCGCCAGCAGCTCGGACTTTAGGGACGAGTTCTTC. Encoded protein: CASSSDFRDEFF.

This clonotype occurred a few times. V usage is TRBV7-9 and J usage is TRBJ1-1; D not certain. In germline, CDR1 is SEHNR, CDR2 FQNEAQ (reference sequence). Between the trimmed V and J ends, which lost 0 bases and 10 bases, there was a span of 12 bases. The CDR3 totals 13 residues. The CDR3 reads CASSLAPGRAAFF. For the CDR3, the DNA is TGTGCCAGCAGCTTAGCCCCTGGGAGAGCAGCTTTCTTT.

This clonotype was observed a few times. As DNA, the CDR3 is TGTGCCACCAGTGATCCTAGCGGGAGACACTACGAGCAGTACTTC. Translated, it gives CATSDPSGRHYEQYF. The rearrangement links TRBV24-1 to TRBJ2-7, with TRBD2 matching over 10 bases. From germline, CDR1 is KGHDR and CDR2 SFDVKD. The trim removed 3 bases at V and 3 bases at J, leaving 4 bases unmatched. The CDR3 has 15 residues.

The chain carries TRBV12-3 or TRBV12-4 and TRBJ2-2; D gene ambiguous. The CDR3 has 13 amino acids. The V gene lost 3 bases and the J gene lost 5 bases, with 7 bases spanning the gap. DNA for the CDR3: TGTGCCAGCAGTTTCGGTGCAACCGGGGAGCTGTTTTTT. As protein: CASSFGATGELFF.

Here the CDR3 reads CASSLAVANTEAFF. The CDR3 nucleotides read TGCGCCAGCAGCTTGGCTGTCGCGAACACTGAAGCTTTCTTT. The chain couples TRBV5-1 to TRBJ1-1; D ambiguous. CDR3 length equals 14 residues. The germline V and J ends were trimmed by 0 bases and 1 base, with 7 bases remaining between them. Germline V gene sequence: CDR1 SGHRS, CDR2 YFSETQ.

This clonotype was seen more than once but under ten times. V usage is TRBV10-3 and J usage is TRBJ1-6; D is unresolved. Trimming took 10 bases from V and 4 from J, leaving 14 bases between them. The V gene's germline CDR1 is ENHRY and CDR2 SYGVKD. The CDR3 extends over 14 amino acids. CDR3 residues: CATREQMYNSPLHF. The CDR3 nucleotides are TGTGCCACCCGTGAGCAGATGTATAATTCACCCCTCCACTTT.

The chain couples TRBV15 to TRBJ2-5; tentatively, D is TRBD2 (6 bases). This CDR3 has 17 amino acids. The V gene's germline CDR1 is LNHNV and CDR2 YYDKDF (reference sequence). Trimming removed 5 bases at V and 4 bases at J, with 23 bases between. The CDR3 sequence is CATSVRGVGGNIETQYF. CDR3 DNA: TGTGCCACCAGCGTCCGGGGTGTGGGGGGAAATATAGAGACCCAGTACTTC.

In this sample, this clonotype turned up a few times. V usage is TRBV11-2 and J usage is TRBJ1-2; no definite D call. Per germline, CDR1 SGHAT and CDR2 FQNNGV. CDR3 length equals 14 residues. V was cut by 1 base and J by 3 bases, with 9 bases left in between. DNA of the CDR3: TGTGCCAGCAGCTTAGTCGGGGTAGACTATGGCTACACCTTC. Encoded protein: CASSLVGVDYGYTF.